This T cell receptor (beta chain) is from a study of cytotoxic CD8 clonotypes in ibrutinib-treated CLL. Study background: The subjects consisted of around eleven relapsed/refractory and roughly 15 treatment-naive individuals, with approximately 17 IGHV unmutated. Response specimens were obtained following a median treatment duration of about twelve months, with a range of 6 to 36.

V gave up 2 bases and J gave up 5 bases, with 9 bases separating them. This CDR3 has 14 residues. Germline V lookup: CDR1 MNHEY, CDR2 SVGAGI. TCRdb keeps only in-frame clones here, not all; method: immunoSEQ multiplex PCR. There are roughly 150,000 clones in the sample; 70% to 80% occur only once, and about 5% lies in the top ten. This chain connects TRBV6-5 to TRBJ2-2, with D perhaps TRBD1 or TRBD2 (5 bases each). The material sequenced was PBMCs, taken after 24 months of ibrutinib treatment. The sequence was obtained from a human donor with chronic lymphocytic leukemia. The CDR3 DNA reads TGTGCCAGCAGTTACGAGGGGTGGACCGGGGAGCTGTTTTTT. Translated, it gives CASSYEGWTGELFF.